These 2 T cell receptor beta chains were all obtained from the same sample, sequenced in a study of cytomegalovirus exposure and HLA in healthy donors. A multiplex PCR was run with 60 Vbeta primers and 13 Jbeta primers. Generated by immunoSEQ multiplex PCR, the TCRdb table keeps only in-frame clones and is missing some. Here the sample spans about 93,000 clones, approximately 69% being singletons. The specimen was PBMCs. These receptor sequences come from a boy between 10 and 17 years old in good health and CMV-seropositive.

J is TRBJ1-2 and V is TRBV5-1, with D hard to call. The V gene lost 7 bases and the J gene lost 6 bases, with 19 bases spanning the gap. This CDR3 contains 14 residues. CDR1 and CDR2 from the germline V gene are SGHRS and YFSETQ. The CDR3 DNA sequence: TGCGCCAGCGGAGAAGCGGGAAGGAGAGATGGCTACACCTTC. Translated: CASGEAGRRDGYTF.

The chain has TRBV7-9 and TRBJ1-1, with 8 bases fitting TRBD1. Germline assignment: CDR1 SEHNR and CDR2 FQNEAQ (reference sequence). The CDR3 runs 15 residues. Trimming took 5 bases from V and 4 from J; bases not matched to a gene: 9. The CDR3 DNA follows: TGTGCCAGCAGCGGACAGGGTTGGGAGGGCACTGAAGCTTTCTTT. Residues: CASSGQGWEGTEAFF.